These 25 T cell receptor beta chains share one sample of origin, sequenced in a study of CD8+ T cells in alopecia areata. Sample treatment: oral pan-JAK inhibitor, 5-10 mg twice daily. RNA extraction was followed by reverse transcription into cDNA, which acted as the sequencing template. Sequencing used immunoSEQ multiplex PCR; TCRdb keeps in-frame clones, though not all of them. This table holds 180,000 or so clones, roughly 53% found once. This specimen was CD8+ T cells sorted from blood, taken at week 24, from a patient treated with tofacitinib. The receptor source for this set is a human donor with alopecia areata.

This clone was counted only a few times. The V and J genes are TRBV11-2 and TRBJ2-5; either TRBD1 or TRBD2 may fit D (5 bases each). Trimming pared 5 bases from V and 3 bases from J, leaving 13 bases between. Germline lookup yields CDR1 SGHAT and CDR2 FQNNGV. The CDR3 loop spans 14 amino acids. The CDR3 DNA sequence: TGTGCCAGCAGCCCAGAGGGCAGGGAAGAGACCCAGTACTTC. It translates to CASSPEGREETQYF.

This clone was seen a handful of times. CDR3 sequence: CAIMDGTNTEAFF. The DNA of the CDR3 is TGTGCCATCATGGACGGGACCAACACTGAAGCTTTCTTT. J is TRBJ1-1 and V is TRBV10-3, with a possible D match to TRBD1 (5 bases). V was pared by 7 bases and J by 2 bases, with 11 bases between. The CDR3 consists of 13 residues. Germline-derived CDR1 and CDR2 are ENHRY and SYGVKD.

A note on this clone: Other DNA sequences in the same sample also yield this CDR3. The J gene is TRBJ1-1, the V gene TRBV13; weak D call: TRBD1 (5 bases). Trimming shortened V by 1 base and J by 1 base, and 7 bases separated the two germline ends. The germline V gene encodes CDR1 PRHDT and CDR2 FYEKMQ (reference sequence). The CDR3 contains 14 residues. The chain's CDR3 is CASSLAGGNTEAFF. The CDR3, as DNA: TGTGCCAGCAGCTTAGCGGGGGGGAACACTGAAGCTTTCTTT.

A few counts support this clone. The genes are TRBV2 and TRBJ2-1; TRBD2 matches 10 bases. The CDR3 runs 15 residues. Germline values: CDR1 SNHLY, CDR2 FYNNEI. Losses at the gene ends were 3 bases for V and 6 bases for J; bases not matched to a gene: 5. The CDR3 sequence: CASSDLAGEGNEQFF. The CDR3 DNA reads TGTGCCAGCAGTGACCTAGCGGGGGAGGGCAATGAGCAGTTCTTC.

This clone was found a few times. The chain combines TRBV5-1 with TRBJ2-7; D not certain. Germline loops: CDR1 SGHRS, CDR2 YFSETQ. Trimming pared 0 bases from V and 1 base from J, leaving 8 bases between. The CDR3 has 14 amino acids. The CDR3 region has the DNA TGCGCCAGCAGCTTGGAGGCCACGTCCTACGAGCAGTACTTC. This codes for CASSLEATSYEQYF.

This clone was detected a few times. The chain joins TRBV19 to TRBJ2-3, with 8 bases fitting TRBD1. After removal of 5 bases from V and 2 bases from J, the junction contained 6 bases not matched to a gene. Germline values: CDR1 LNHDA, CDR2 SQIVND (reference sequence). The length of the CDR3 is 15 residues. The CDR3 sequence is CASSSGGYNTDTQYF. CDR3 DNA sequence: TGTGCCAGTAGTTCAGGGGGCTACAACACAGATACGCAGTATTTT.

V usage is TRBV7-3 and J usage is TRBJ2-1; weak D call: TRBD1 (5 bases). The CDR3 sequence is 12 residues long. Trimming cost V 2 bases and J 12 bases, with 11 bases left between them. Germline values: CDR1 SGHTA, CDR2 FQGTGA. The CDR3 DNA reads TGTGCCAGCAGCTTAGGTCAGGGTATGCAGTTCTTC. This translates into CASSLGQGMQFF.

J is TRBJ1-1 and V is TRBV4-3, with D perhaps matching TRBD1 (6 bases). CDR1 is LGHNA and CDR2 is YSLEER in the germline V gene. CDR3 size: 15 residues. Trimming cost V 3 bases and J 3 bases, with 14 bases left between them. The CDR3 nucleotides read TGCGCCAGCAGCCAGAACAGGGTGAGGGACACTGAAGCTTTCTTT. This sequence encodes CASSQNRVRDTEAFF.

The V gene is TRBV5-6, the J gene TRBJ2-7; 7 bases align to TRBD1. Germline V gives CDR1 SGHDT, CDR2 YYEEEE. This CDR3 comprises 13 residues. The ends lost 5 bases at V and 6 bases at J; junction bases unmatched: 8. Here the CDR3 reads CASSLLDRSEQYF. CDR3 bases: TGTGCCAGCAGTCTTCTGGACAGGAGCGAGCAGTACTTC.

The chain employs TRBV9 and TRBJ2-1; D remains unclear. The germline gives CDR1 SGDLS, CDR2 YYNGEE. This CDR3 has 13 amino acids. Trimming left V 0 bases short and J 8 bases short, with 9 bases between. CDR3 amino acids: CASSVARVDEQFF. In DNA, the CDR3 is TGTGCCAGCAGCGTAGCCCGTGTCGATGAGCAGTTCTTC. Full variable domain (missing parts from reference TRBV9 and TRBJ2-1): DSGVTQTPKHLITATGQRVTLRCSPRSGDLSVYWYQQSLDQGLQFLIQYYNGEERAKGNILERFSAQQFPDLHSELNLSSLELGDSALYFCASSVARVDEQFFGPGTRLTVL.

CDR3 sequence: CASSQPSFREQFF. The CDR3 DNA follows: TGTGCCAGCAGCCAACCTAGTTTCCGGGAGCAGTTCTTC. This chain joins TRBV14 and TRBJ2-1; the D is unclear. Deletions cut 2 bases from V and 10 bases from J, with 12 bases between. From germline, CDR1 is SGHDN and CDR2 FVKESK. The CDR3 has 13 amino acids.

The sample holds a few counts of this clone. The chain is built from TRBV27 and TRBJ2-1, with D possibly being TRBD2 (5 bases). The V and J ends lost 5 bases and 8 bases respectively, with 7 bases between them. The CDR3 is made up of 11 amino acids. Germline lookup yields CDR1 MNHEY and CDR2 SMNVEV (reference sequence). CDR3 sequence: CASSPGDEQFF. Here the CDR3 DNA reads TGTGCCAGCAGTCCCGGGGATGAGCAGTTCTTC.

By sample fraction, this clone is medium-sized (0.01 to 0.1%). Other DNA sequences of this sample code for an identical CDR3. This chain connects TRBV14 to TRBJ2-1; D might be TRBD1 or TRBD2, each matching 5 bases. Germline CDR1 is SGHDN and CDR2 is FVKESK. Deletions cut 4 bases from V and 5 bases from J, with 9 bases between. CDR3 length: 13 amino acids. The DNA of the CDR3 is TGTGCCAGCAGCCCGGGGACGCACAATGAGCAGTTCTTC. Translating gives CASSPGTHNEQFF.

This clone has a handful of counts. V and J are TRBV5-1 and TRBJ2-7; D unresolved. From germline, CDR1 is SGHRS and CDR2 YFSETQ. The CDR3 is 11 residues long. Trimming left V 4 bases short and J 3 bases short, with 5 bases between. CDR3 protein: CASSNDYEQYF. CDR3 sequence (DNA): TGCGCCAGCAGCAATGACTACGAGCAGTACTTC.

This clone was detected once. The rearrangement links TRBV27 to TRBJ1-5, with D possibly matching TRBD1 (5 bases). This CDR3 spans 14 amino acids. Trimming pared 6 bases from V and 1 base from J, leaving 10 bases between. Per germline, CDR1 MNHEY and CDR2 SMNVEV (reference sequence). CDR3 coding DNA: TGTGCCAGCAGGATGACAGAGAGCAATCAGCCCCAGCATTTT. It encodes CASRMTESNQPQHF.

The chain uses TRBV6-1 and TRBJ1-6, with D perhaps matching TRBD1 (5 bases). The germline V gene has CDR1 MNHNS and CDR2 SASEGT. The CDR3 has 14 residues. V was cut by 7 bases and J by 5 bases, with 12 bases left in between. Written as DNA, the CDR3 is TGTGCCAGCATAGCTTGGGACCATAATTCACCCCTCCACTTT. This translates into CASIAWDHNSPLHF.

This clone was found a few times. J is TRBJ2-2 and V is TRBV9; D unresolved. This CDR3 comprises 13 residues. Germline loops: CDR1 SGDLS, CDR2 YYNGEE. Trimming took off 6 bases at V and 1 base at J, with 7 bases between the two ends. The CDR3 region has the DNA TGTGCCAGCATGGGCAAGAACACCGGGGAGCTGTTTTTT. Residues: CASMGKNTGELFF.

In nucleotides, the CDR3 is TGCGCCAGCAGCTCCAGGACAGGGTTGAACAATGAGCAGTTCTTC. This gives the protein CASSSRTGLNNEQFF. The rearrangement joins TRBV5-1 to TRBJ2-1, with 8 bases that match TRBD1. V trimming: 3 bases; J trimming: 5 bases; junction bases outside the gene matches: 7. Per germline, CDR1 SGHRS and CDR2 YFSETQ. This CDR3 comprises 15 residues.

As to this clone: The same CDR3 is also encoded by other DNA sequences in this sample. This CDR3 is CSVARNTEAFF. In DNA form, the CDR3 reads TGCAGCGTTGCCCGAAACACTGAAGCTTTCTTT. The rearrangement uses TRBV29-1 and TRBJ1-1; D is uncertain. V lost 4 bases, J lost 2 bases, and 5 bases lay in between. The CDR3 loop spans 11 amino acids. CDR1 and CDR2 (germline): SQVTM, ANQGSEA.

This clone was counted a few times. The J gene is TRBJ2-5, the V gene TRBV29-1; D is perhaps TRBD2 (5 bases). Judging by the DNA end, TRBJ2-7 fits better; the J call may be wrong. The CDR3 totals 13 residues. In germline, CDR1 is SQVTM, CDR2 ANQGSEA. The CDR3 protein is CSVDGASPYEQYF. CDR3 DNA sequence: TGCAGCGTTGACGGTGCTAGCCCCTACGAGCAGTACTTC.

The rearrangement joins TRBV7-6 to TRBJ2-1; 7 bases are shared with TRBD1. Germline V CDR1 and CDR2: SGHVS, FNYEAQ. V lost 5 bases and J lost 4; bases outside the gene matches: 8. This CDR3 has 15 amino acids. The CDR3 DNA reads as TGTGCCAGCAGCCCCCGGGACAGTTTTTACAATGAGCAGTTCTTC. Residues: CASSPRDSFYNEQFF.

The chain combines TRBV7-2 with TRBJ1-2, with D possibly TRBD1 on 6 matching bases. Germline V gene lookup returns CDR1 SGHTA and CDR2 FQGNSA. This CDR3 comprises 18 residues. V lost 6 bases and J lost 1, with 24 bases in between. Here the CDR3 reads CASRGIGPGAPDNYGYTF. The CDR3 coding sequence is TGTGCCAGCAGGGGAATCGGGCCAGGGGCACCTGATAACTATGGCTACACCTTC.

The rearrangement uses TRBV27 and TRBJ2-3; D not certain. V lost 6 bases, J lost 0 bases, and 7 bases lay in between. From germline, CDR1 is MNHEY and CDR2 SMNVEV (reference sequence). The CDR3 contains 13 residues. DNA for the CDR3: TGTGCCAGCAGCATCCTTAGCACAGATACGCAGTATTTT. This codes for CASSILSTDTQYF.

This chain's CDR3 is CASSLGGRPEAFF. The CDR3, as DNA: TGTGCCAGCTCCCTAGGGGGCCGGCCTGAAGCTTTCTTT. The V and J genes are TRBV18 and TRBJ1-1, with 7 bases lining up with TRBD1. The length of the CDR3 is 13 residues. Looked up from germline, CDR1 is KGHSH and CDR2 is LQKENI. The J segment lost 6 bases and the V segment lost 6 bases, leaving 7 bases of the junction unmatched.

V and J are TRBV29-1 and TRBJ2-7; no reliable D call. CDR3 length: 12 amino acids. Between the trimmed V and J ends, which lost 4 bases and 2 bases, there was a span of 9 bases. Germline V lookup: CDR1 SQVTM, CDR2 ANQGSEA. The CDR3 reads CSVVEEPYEQYF. CDR3 nucleotides: TGCAGCGTTGTGGAAGAACCCTACGAGCAGTACTTC.